A selection of T cell receptor beta chains follows, all from one sample in a study of shared clonotypes between healthy human individuals. Repertoires were generated with immunoSEQ multiplex PCR, while TCRdb's copy carries only in-frame clones and drops some. The table shows 1.5 million to 2.5 million clones, with approximately 95% occurring only once. Input material: naive CD8+ T cells sorted from blood. These receptors originate from a man between 18 and 35 years old in good health. CDR3s include the opening cysteine and the closing phenylalanine or tryptophan.

V gene | CDR3 protein
TRBV9 | CASSPIPGELFF
TRBV4-1 | CASSQVLDGDSYNEQFF
TRBV7-9 | CASSLVGTDTQYF
TRBV27 | CASSPYPTSGIGETQYF
TRBV27 | CASSLSPGTGFNEQYF
TRBV9 | CASSPPAGVNIQYF
TRBV7-9 | CASSLAQGLSYEQYF
TRBV13 | CASSLTSGGAYEQYF
TRBV5-1 | CASSPTRAGVPPEQYF
TRBV4-3 | CASSQIAGYEQYF
TRBV5-1 | CASSYDLNSPLHF
TRBV5-5 | CASSSGTGGFEQYF
TRBV28 | CASSLGGATEAFF
TRBV7-9 | CASSSGQPDYGYTF
TRBV28 | CASSFSPGEETQYF
TRBV6-5 | CASSYISGSTDTQYF
TRBV14 | CASSQGWQGFDNEQFF
TRBV27 | CASSLGSGGNEQFF
TRBV27 | CASSLSEGDRNQPQHF
TRBV21-1 | CASRLGYSNQPQHF
TRBV30 | CAWSESSNEKLFF
TRBV10-2 | CASSESTGGWEKLFF
TRBV4-1 | CASSQQKRAEAFF
TRBV9 | CASSVGFAALQYF
TRBV6-6 | CASSYVGEQYF
TRBV6-1 | CASRDRYQETQYF
TRBV19 | CASSDRPMEQFF
TRBV15 | CATSRSGIGGTEAFF
TRBV2 | CASSDTSGGFTYEQYF
TRBV27 | CASSLVPLSYNEQFF
TRBV5-5 | CASSFSPTYEQYF
TRBV11-2 | CASSLKEIYEQYF
TRBV19 | CASSPAATYEQYF
TRBV11-3 | CASSVGQGEAFF
TRBV7-9 | CASSSLAGLTYEQYF
TRBV5-1 | CASSWRGGGPTHEQFF
TRBV9 | CASSPRLVQGYGYTF
TRBV20-1 | CSASQGGEQFF
TRBV5-6 | CASSLFGSGPYEQYF
TRBV11-2 | CASSLGATQYF
TRBV27 | CASSLSPSWQAGAFF
TRBV7-9 | CASSQNLLEQYF
TRBV18 | CASSPLGRPGQHTGELFF
TRBV7-6 | CASSSYTGELFF
TRBV4-3 | CASSQEPARNTDTQYF
TRBV4-1 | CASSQGPHGAGNEQFF
TRBV10-3 | CAISEPSGTGTAYNEQFF
TRBV7-9 | CASRAGGDSTYEQYF
TRBV6-6 | CASSYFRVAEAFF
TRBV4-1 | CASSQVDSGLTGELFF
TRBV29-1 | CSVESLYGYTF